This TCR beta chain was captured by sequencing in a study of blood T cell repertoires in COVID-19. Method: immunoSEQ multiplex PCR; TCRdb's copy keeps in-frame clones and lacks some. The top ten hold roughly 0.69% of the sample, which has about 200,000 clones, approximately 86% seen once. In germline, CDR1 is LGHDT, CDR2 YNNKEL (reference sequence). V was cut by 3 bases and J by 9 bases, with 18 bases left in between. This CDR3 has 14 amino acids. The chain has TRBV3-1 (or the pseudogene TRBV3-2) and TRBJ2-7; no definite D call. This clonotype originated in a man in his forties with acute or convalescent COVID-19. The sequenced material came from peripheral blood. The CDR3, as DNA: TGTGCCAGCAGCCAGCATGAAGTGGTAGGAGTGCAGTACTTC. This gives the protein CASSQHEVVGVQYF.